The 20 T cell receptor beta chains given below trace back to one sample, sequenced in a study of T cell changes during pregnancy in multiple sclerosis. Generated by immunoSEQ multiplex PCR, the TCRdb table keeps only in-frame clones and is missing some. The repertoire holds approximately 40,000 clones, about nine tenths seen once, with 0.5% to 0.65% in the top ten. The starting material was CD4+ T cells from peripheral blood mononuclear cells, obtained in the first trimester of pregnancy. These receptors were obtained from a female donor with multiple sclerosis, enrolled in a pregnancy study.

Written as DNA, the CDR3 is TGTGCCAGCAGCGTGGGACTAGCGGGGCCTATCCAAACAGATACGCAGTATTTT. Protein product: CASSVGLAGPIQTDTQYF. The rearrangement uses TRBV9 and TRBJ2-3; 13 nucleotides match TRBD2. Unmatched junction bases numbered 9, after V lost 2 bases and J lost 3 bases. The CDR3 has 18 residues. The germline V gene has CDR1 SGDLS and CDR2 YYNGEE.

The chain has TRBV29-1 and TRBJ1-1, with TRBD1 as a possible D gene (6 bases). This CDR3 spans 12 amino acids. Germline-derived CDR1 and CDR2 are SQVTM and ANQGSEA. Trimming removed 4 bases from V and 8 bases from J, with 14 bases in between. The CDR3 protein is CSVVRQGTEAFF. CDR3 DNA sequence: TGCAGCGTTGTGCGGCAGGGGACCGAAGCTTTCTTT.

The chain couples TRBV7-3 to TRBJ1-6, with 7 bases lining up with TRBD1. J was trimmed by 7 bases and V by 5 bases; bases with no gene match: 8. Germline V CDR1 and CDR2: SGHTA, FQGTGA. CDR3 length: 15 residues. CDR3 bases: TGTGCCAGCAGCCCCCAGACAGGGCTCAATTCACCCCTCCACTTT. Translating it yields CASSPQTGLNSPLHF. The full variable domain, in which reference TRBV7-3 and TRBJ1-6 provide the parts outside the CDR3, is GAGVSQTPSNKVTEKGKYVELRCDPISGHTALYWYRQSLGQGPEFLIYFQGTGAADDSGLPNDRFFAVRPEGSVSTLKIQRTERGDSAVYLCASSPQTGLNSPLHFGNGTRLTVT.

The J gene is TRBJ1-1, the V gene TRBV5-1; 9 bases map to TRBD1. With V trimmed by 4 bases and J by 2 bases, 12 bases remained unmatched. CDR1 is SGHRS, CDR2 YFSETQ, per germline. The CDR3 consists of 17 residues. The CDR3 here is CASSAGQGNVINTEAFF. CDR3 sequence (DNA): TGCGCCAGCAGCGCAGGACAGGGGAATGTTATAAACACTGAAGCTTTCTTT.

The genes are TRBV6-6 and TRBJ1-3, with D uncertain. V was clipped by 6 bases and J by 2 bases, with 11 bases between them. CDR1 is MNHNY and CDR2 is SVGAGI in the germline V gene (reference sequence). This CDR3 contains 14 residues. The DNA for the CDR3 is TGTGCCAGCAGGGGTCGGGTAGCTGGAAACACCATATATTTT. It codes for CASRGRVAGNTIYF.

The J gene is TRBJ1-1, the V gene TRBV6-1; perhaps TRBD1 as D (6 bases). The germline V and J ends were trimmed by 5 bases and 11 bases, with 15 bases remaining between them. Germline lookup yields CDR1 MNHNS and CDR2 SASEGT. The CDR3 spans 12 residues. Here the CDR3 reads CASSSPGGAAFF. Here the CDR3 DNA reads TGTGCCAGCAGTTCCCCGGGGGGGGCCGCTTTCTTT.

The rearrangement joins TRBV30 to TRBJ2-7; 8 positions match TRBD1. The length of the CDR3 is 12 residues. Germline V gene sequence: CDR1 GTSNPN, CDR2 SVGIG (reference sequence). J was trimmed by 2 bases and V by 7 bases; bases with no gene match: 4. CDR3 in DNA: TGTGCCTCAAACAGGGGGGCCTACGAGCAGTACTTC. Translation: CASNRGAYEQYF.

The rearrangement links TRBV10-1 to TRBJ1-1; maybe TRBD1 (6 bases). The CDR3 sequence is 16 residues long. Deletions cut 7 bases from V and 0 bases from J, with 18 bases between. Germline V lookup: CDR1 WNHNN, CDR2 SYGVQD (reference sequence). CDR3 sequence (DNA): TGCGCCAGCATTATAACGAGGGGGACATTGAACACTGAAGCTTTCTTT. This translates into CASIITRGTLNTEAFF.

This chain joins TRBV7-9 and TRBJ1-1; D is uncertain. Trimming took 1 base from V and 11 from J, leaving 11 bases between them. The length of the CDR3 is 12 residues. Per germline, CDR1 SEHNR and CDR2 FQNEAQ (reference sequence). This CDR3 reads CASSLGLAWAFF. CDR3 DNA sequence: TGTGCCAGCAGCTTAGGGCTAGCTTGGGCTTTCTTT. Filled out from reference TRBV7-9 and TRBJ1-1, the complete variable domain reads DTGVSQNPRHKITKRGQNVTFRCDPISEHNRLYWYRQTLGQGPEFLTYFQNEAQLEKSRLLSDRFSAERPKGSFSTLEIQRTEQGDSAMYLCASSLGLAWAFFGQGTRLTVV.

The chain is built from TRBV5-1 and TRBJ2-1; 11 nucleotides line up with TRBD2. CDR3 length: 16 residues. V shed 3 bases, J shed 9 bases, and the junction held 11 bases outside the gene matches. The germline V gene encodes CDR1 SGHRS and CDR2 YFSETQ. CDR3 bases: TGCGCCAGCAGCTCCACCCCGACTAGCGGGAAATCTGAGCAGTTCTTC. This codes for CASSSTPTSGKSEQFF.

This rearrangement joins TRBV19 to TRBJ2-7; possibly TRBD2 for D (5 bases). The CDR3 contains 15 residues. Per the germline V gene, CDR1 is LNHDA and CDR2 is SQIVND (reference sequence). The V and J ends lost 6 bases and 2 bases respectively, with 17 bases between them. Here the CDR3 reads CASSLPGSQAYEQYF. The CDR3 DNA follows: TGTGCCAGTAGCCTCCCGGGGAGCCAAGCCTACGAGCAGTACTTC.

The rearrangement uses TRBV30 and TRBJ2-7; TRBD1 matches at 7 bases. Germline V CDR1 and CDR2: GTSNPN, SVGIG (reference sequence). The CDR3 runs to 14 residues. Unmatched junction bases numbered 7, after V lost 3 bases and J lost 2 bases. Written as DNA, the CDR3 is TGTGCCTGGAGCCCAGGGACAGCCACCTACGAGCAGTACTTC. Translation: CAWSPGTATYEQYF.

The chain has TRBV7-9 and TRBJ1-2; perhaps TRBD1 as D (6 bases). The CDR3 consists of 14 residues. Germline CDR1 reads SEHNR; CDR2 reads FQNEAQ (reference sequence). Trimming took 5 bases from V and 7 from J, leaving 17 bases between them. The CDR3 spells CASSVQGGEGGYTF. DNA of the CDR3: TGTGCCAGCAGCGTACAGGGAGGGGAGGGTGGCTACACCTTC.

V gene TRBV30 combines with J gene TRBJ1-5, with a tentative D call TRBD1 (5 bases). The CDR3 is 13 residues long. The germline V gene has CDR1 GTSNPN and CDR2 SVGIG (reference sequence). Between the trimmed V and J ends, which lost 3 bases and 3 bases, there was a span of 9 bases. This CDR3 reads CAWRGGFNQPQHF. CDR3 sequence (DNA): TGTGCCTGGAGGGGGGGATTCAATCAGCCCCAGCATTTT.

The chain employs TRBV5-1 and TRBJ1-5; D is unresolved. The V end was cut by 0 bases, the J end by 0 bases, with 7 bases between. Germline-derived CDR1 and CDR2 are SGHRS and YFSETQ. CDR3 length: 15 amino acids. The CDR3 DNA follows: TGCGCCAGCAGCTTGGACAGCAATAGCAATCAGCCCCAGCATTTT. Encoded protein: CASSLDSNSNQPQHF.

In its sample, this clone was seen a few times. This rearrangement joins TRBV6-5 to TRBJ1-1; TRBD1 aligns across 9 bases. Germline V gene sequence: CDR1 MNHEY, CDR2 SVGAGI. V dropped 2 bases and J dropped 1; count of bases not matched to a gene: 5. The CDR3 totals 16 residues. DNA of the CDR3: TGTGCCAGCAGTTACCAACAGGGGGCCCCGAACACTGAAGCTTTCTTT. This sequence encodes CASSYQQGAPNTEAFF.

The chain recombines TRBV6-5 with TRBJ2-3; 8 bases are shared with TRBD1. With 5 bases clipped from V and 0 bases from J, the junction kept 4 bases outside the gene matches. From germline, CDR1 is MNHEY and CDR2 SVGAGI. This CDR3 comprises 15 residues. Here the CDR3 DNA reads TGTGCCAGCAGTCGCGGGACAGGTAGCACAGATACGCAGTATTTT. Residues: CASSRGTGSTDTQYF.

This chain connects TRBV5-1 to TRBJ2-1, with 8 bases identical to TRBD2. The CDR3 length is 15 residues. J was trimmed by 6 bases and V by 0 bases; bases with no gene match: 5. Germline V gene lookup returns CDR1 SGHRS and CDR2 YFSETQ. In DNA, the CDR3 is TGCGCCAGCAGCTTGGCCGATACTAGCGGCAATGAGCAGTTCTTC. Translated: CASSLADTSGNEQFF.

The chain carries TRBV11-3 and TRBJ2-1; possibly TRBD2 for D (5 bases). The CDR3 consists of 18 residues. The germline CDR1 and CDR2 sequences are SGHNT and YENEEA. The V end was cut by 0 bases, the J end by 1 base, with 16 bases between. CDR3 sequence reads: CASSLDQGGSASYNEQFF. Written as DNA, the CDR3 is TGTGCCAGCAGCTTAGATCAAGGCGGGTCTGCTTCCTACAATGAGCAGTTCTTC.

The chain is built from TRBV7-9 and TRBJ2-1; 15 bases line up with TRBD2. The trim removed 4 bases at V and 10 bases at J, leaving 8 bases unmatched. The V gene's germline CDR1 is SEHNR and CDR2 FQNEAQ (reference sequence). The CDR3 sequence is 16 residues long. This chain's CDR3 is CASSSWGLAGGGEQFF. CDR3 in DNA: TGTGCCAGCAGCTCATGGGGACTAGCGGGAGGAGGAGAGCAGTTCTTC.